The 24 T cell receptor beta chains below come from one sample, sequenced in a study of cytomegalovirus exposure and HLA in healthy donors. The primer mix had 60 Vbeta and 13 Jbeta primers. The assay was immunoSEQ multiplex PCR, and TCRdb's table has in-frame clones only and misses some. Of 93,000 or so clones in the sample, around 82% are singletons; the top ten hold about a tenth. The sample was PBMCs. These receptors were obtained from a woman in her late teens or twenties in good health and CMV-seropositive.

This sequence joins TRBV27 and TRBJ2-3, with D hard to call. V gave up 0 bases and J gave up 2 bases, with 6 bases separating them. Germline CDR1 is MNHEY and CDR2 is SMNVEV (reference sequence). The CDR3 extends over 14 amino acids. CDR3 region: CASSLSRITDTQYF. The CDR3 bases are TGTGCCAGCAGTTTATCGCGGATCACAGATACGCAGTATTTT.

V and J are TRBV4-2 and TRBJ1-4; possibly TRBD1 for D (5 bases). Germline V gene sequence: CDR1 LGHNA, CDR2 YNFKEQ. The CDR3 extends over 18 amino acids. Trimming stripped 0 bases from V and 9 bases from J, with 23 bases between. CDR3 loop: CASSQDTRADSYGQKLFF. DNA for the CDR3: TGTGCCAGCAGCCAAGATACCAGGGCCGATTCATATGGGCAAAAACTGTTTTTT.

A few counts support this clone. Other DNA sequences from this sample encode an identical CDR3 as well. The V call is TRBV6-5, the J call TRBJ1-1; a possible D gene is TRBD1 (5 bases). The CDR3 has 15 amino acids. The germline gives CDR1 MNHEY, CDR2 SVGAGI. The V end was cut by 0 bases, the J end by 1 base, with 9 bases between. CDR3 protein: CASSYSSGGNTEAFF. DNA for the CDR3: TGTGCCAGCAGTTACTCGTCGGGGGGGAACACTGAAGCTTTCTTT.

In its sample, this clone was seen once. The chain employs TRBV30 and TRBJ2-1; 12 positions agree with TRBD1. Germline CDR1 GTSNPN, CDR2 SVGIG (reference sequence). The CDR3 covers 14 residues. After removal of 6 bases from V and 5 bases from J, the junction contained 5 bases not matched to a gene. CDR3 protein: CACPGTGGHNEQFF. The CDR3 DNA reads TGTGCCTGCCCCGGGACAGGGGGCCACAATGAGCAGTTCTTC.

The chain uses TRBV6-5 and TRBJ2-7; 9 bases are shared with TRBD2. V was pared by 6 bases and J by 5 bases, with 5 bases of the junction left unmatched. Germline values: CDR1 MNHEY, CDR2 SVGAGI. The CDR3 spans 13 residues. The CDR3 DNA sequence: TGTGCCAGCAGGCGGGAGGGCGTCCACGAGCAGTACTTC. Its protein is CASRREGVHEQYF.

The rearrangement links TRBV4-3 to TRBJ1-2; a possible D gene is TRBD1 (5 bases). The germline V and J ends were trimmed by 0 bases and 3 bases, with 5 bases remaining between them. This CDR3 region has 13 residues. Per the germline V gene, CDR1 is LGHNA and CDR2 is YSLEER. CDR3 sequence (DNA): TGCGCCAGCAGCCAAGACAGGGACTATGGCTACACCTTC. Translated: CASSQDRDYGYTF.

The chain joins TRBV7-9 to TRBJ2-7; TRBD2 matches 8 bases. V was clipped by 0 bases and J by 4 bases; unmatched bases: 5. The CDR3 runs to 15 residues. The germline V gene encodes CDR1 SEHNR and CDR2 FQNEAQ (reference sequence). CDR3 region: CASSLAGAGGYEQYF. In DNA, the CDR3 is TGTGCCAGCAGCTTAGCGGGGGCGGGAGGATACGAGCAGTACTTC.

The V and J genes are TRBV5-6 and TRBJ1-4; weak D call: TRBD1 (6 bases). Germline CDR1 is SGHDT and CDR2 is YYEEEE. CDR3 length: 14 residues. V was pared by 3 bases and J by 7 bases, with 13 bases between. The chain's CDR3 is CASSSSGETEKLFF. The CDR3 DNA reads TGTGCCAGCAGCTCCTCAGGGGAGACTGAAAAACTGTTTTTT.

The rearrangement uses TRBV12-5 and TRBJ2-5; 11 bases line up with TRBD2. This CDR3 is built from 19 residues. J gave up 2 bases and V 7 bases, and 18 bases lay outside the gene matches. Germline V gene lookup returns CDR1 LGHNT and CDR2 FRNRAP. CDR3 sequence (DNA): TGTGCTAGTGTATTGGGGGGGACACTAGCGGGGGTCTTACAAGAGACCCAGTACTTC. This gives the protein CASVLGGTLAGVLQETQYF. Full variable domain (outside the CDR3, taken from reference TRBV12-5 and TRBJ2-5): DARVTQTPRHKVTEMGQEVTMRCQPILGHNTVFWYRQTMMQGLELLAYFRNRAPLDDSGMPKDRFSAEMPDATLATLKIQPSEPRDSAVYFCASVLGGTLAGVLQETQYFGPGTRLLVL.

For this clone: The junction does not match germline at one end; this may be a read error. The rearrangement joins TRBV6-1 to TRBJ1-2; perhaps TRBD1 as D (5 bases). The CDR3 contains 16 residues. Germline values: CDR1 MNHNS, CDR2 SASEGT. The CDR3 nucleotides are TGTGCCAGCAGCGAAGGGGCGGCAGGGCGAATGGGAGGCTACACCTTC. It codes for CASSEGAAGRMGGYTF.

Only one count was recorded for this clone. The CDR3 sequence is CAISAPGVNQPQHF. In nucleotides, the CDR3 is TGTGCCATCAGTGCGCCGGGGGTCAATCAGCCCCAGCATTTT. This sequence joins TRBV10-3 and TRBJ1-5; possible D gene TRBD1, 5 bases. This CDR3 region has 14 residues. Deletions cut 4 bases from V and 3 bases from J, with 10 bases between. Germline V lookup: CDR1 ENHRY, CDR2 SYGVKD.

CDR3 sequence (DNA): TGTGCCTGGAGTGTACCAGCGGGAGGGCCGGGGTGGTTCCACGAGCAGTACTTC. Translating it yields CAWSVPAGGPGWFHEQYF. V is TRBV30 and J is TRBJ2-7; 10 bases line up with TRBD2. Trimming removed 0 bases from V and 5 bases from J; junction bases left unmatched: 16. The germline CDR1 and CDR2 sequences are GTSNPN and SVGIG (reference sequence). The CDR3 consists of 18 residues.

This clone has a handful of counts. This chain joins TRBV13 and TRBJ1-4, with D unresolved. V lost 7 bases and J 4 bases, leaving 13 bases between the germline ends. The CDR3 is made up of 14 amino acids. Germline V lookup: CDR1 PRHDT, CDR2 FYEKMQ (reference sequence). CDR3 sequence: CASTQTGGNEKLFF. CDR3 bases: TGTGCCAGCACCCAGACGGGTGGTAATGAAAAACTGTTTTTT.

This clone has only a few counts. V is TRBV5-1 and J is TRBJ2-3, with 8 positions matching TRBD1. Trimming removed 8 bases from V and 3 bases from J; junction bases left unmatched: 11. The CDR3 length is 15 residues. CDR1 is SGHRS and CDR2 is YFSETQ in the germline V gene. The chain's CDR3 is CASCQGARETDTQYF. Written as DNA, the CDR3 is TGCGCCAGTTGTCAGGGGGCTCGGGAGACAGATACGCAGTATTTT.

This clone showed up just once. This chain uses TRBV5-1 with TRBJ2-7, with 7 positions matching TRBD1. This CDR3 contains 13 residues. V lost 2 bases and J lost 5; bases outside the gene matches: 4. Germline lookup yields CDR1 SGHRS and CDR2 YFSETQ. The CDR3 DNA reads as TGCGCCAGCAGCTTACAAGGGGGCCACGAGCAGTACTTC. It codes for CASSLQGGHEQYF.

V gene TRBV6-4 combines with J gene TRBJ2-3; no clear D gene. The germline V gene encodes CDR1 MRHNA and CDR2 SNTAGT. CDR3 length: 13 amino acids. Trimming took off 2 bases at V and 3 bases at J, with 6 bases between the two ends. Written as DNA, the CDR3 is TGTGCCAGCAGTGACCAGAAAACAGATACGCAGTATTTT. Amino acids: CASSDQKTDTQYF.

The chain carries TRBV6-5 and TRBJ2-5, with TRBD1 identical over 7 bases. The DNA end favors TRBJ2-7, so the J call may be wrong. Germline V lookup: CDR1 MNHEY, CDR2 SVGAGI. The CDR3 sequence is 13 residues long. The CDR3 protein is CASSLGTDYEQYF. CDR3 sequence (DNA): TGTGCCAGCAGTCTCGGGACAGACTACGAGCAGTACTTC.

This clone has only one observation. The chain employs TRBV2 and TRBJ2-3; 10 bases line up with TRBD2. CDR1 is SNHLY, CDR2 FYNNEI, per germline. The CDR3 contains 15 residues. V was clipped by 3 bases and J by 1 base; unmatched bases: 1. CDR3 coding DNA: TGTGCCAGCAGTGATCTAGCGGGGGGCACAGATACGCAGTATTTT. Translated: CASSDLAGGTDTQYF.

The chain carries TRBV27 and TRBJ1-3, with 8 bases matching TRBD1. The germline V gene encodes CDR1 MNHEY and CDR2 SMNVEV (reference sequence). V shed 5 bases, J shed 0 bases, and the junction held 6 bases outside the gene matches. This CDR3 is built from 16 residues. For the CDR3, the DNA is TGTGCCAGCAGTAAGACAGGGGTCCTCTCTGGAAACACCATATATTTT. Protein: CASSKTGVLSGNTIYF.

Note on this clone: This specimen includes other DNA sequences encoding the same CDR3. This CDR3 is CASSEPGQGYYGYTF. The CDR3 DNA is TGTGCCAGCAGTGAACCGGGACAGGGATACTATGGCTACACCTTC. The chain employs TRBV25-1 and TRBJ1-2, with 9 bases aligning to TRBD1. J was trimmed by 3 bases and V by 2 bases; bases with no gene match: 4. Germline lookup yields CDR1 MGHDK and CDR2 SYGVNS. This CDR3 has 15 amino acids.

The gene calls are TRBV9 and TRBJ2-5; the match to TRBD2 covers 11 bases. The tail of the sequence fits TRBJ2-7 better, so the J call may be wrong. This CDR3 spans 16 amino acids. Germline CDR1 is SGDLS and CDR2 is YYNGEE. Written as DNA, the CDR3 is TGTGCCAGCAGCGTAGAAGCCCTAGCGGGAGGATACGAGCAGTACTTC. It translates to CASSVEALAGGYEQYF.

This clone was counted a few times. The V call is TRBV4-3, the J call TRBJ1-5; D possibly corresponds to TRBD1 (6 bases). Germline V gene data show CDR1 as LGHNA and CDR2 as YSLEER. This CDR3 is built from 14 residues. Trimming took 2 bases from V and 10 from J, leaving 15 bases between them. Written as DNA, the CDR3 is TGCGCCAGCAGCCAACTGACAGGCTCGGGCCCCCAGCATTTT. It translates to CASSQLTGSGPQHF.

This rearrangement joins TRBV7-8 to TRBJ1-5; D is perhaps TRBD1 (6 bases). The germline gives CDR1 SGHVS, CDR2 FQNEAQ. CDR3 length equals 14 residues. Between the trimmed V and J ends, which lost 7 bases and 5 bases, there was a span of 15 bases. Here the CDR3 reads CASTPGELYQPQHF. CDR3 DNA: TGTGCCAGCACCCCAGGGGAGTTGTATCAGCCCCAGCATTTT.

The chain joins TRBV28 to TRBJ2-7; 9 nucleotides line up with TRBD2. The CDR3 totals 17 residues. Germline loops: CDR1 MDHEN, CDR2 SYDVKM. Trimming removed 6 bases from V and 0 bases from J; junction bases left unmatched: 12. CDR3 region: CASRMGGAGGSSYEQYF. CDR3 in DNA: TGTGCCAGCAGGATGGGGGGAGCGGGAGGCTCCTCCTACGAGCAGTACTTC.